A selection of T cell receptor beta chains follows, all from one sample in a study of blood T cell repertoires in COVID-19. The repertoire was sequenced with immunoSEQ multiplex PCR; TCRdb's copy has only in-frame clones and lacks some. In the table there are 350,000 to 450,000 clones, nearly 90% of which are singletons. The sequenced sample consisted of PBMCs or T cells enriched from blood (not recorded which). The source of these receptors is a woman aged 25 to 39 who had recovered from COVID-19. The CDR3 runs from the conserved cysteine through the conserved F or W. The D gene is left open where the match is weak. Clone sizes are given selectively: once, few, many, or a class where the clone is expanded.

v_gene	abundance	j_gene	d_gene	len	CDR3nt	CDR3aa
TRBV20-1	NA	TRBJ1-4	NA	14	TGCAGTGCTAGTTGGCAGGCAACTAATGAAAAACTGTTTTTT	CSASWQATNEKLFF
TRBV2	NA	TRBJ2-1	TRBD1	13	TGTGCCAGCACGGGACAGGTCTACAATGAGCAGTTCTTC	CASTGQVYNEQFF
TRBV19	NA	TRBJ1-3	NA	16	TGTGCCAGTACCCATCAGGGACTTACTACTGGAAACACCATATATTTT	CASTHQGLTTGNTIYF
TRBV27	NA	TRBJ1-6	NA	14	TGTGCCAGCAGTTTATCAGAGTTTGGTTCACCCCTCCACTTT	CASSLSEFGSPLHF
TRBV18	NA	TRBJ2-1	NA	13	TGTGCCAGCTCACCAATCCCGGCGGTAGAGCAGTTCTTC	CASSPIPAVEQFF
TRBV4-2	NA	TRBJ2-2	TRBD1	18	TGTGCCAGCAGCCAGGGGACCGGGACAGGGGGTCGCACCGGGGAGCTGTTTTTT	CASSQGTGTGGRTGELFF
TRBV29-1	NA	TRBJ2-1	TRBD2	14	TGCAGCGTTGAAGCGGGAGGGCCCCACAATGAGCAGTTCTTC	CSVEAGGPHNEQFF
TRBV19	NA	TRBJ1-1	TRBD1	14	TGTGCCAGTAGTGTAACAGGGGCGAACACTGAAGCTTTCTTT	CASSVTGANTEAFF
TRBV28	NA	TRBJ1-2	TRBD1	18	TGTGCCAGCAGTCCATCCGGACTTGGGACAGGGGAAAACTATGGCTACACCTTC	CASSPSGLGTGENYGYTF
TRBV6-5	NA	TRBJ2-7	TRBD1	15	TGTGCCAGCAGACGCTGGGACAGAGGTCACCACGAGCAGTACTTC	CASRRWDRGHHEQYF
TRBV9	NA	TRBJ1-5	TRBD1	15	TGTGCCAGCAGCGTCGGACAGGGAAGCAATCAGCCCCAGCATTTT	CASSVGQGSNQPQHF
TRBV7-8	NA	TRBJ1-4	NA	16	TGTGCCAGCAGTTTCCTCAGGGTGGTTGATCGGGAAAAACTGTTTTTT	CASSFLRVVDREKLFF
TRBV29-1	NA	TRBJ2-2	TRBD2	14	TGCAGCATAGGACTAGCGGGAAGGGCCGGGGAGCTGTTTTTT	CSIGLAGRAGELFF
TRBV9	NA	TRBJ1-2	NA	16	TGTGCCAGCAGCCCCGGACAGTCTTTAGCTAACTATGGCTACACCTTC	CASSPGQSLANYGYTF
TRBV5-1	NA	TRBJ1-1	TRBD1	17	TGCGCCAGCAGCTTGGTATGGACAGGGGAGGTGAACACTGAAGCTTTCTTT	CASSLVWTGEVNTEAFF
TRBV7-2	NA	TRBJ1-5	NA	14	TGTGCCAGCAGCTTAGAGCGGGGCAATCAGCCCCAGCATTTT	CASSLERGNQPQHF
TRBV30	NA	TRBJ1-2	NA	12	TGTGCCTGGAGTGTAGAGGGCTATGGCTACACCTTC	CAWSVEGYGYTF
TRBV11-2	NA	TRBJ2-3	NA	18	TGTGCCAGCAGCTTACCCCTCGTTGCGGGGACCTTCGTGGATACGCAGTATTTT	CASSLPLVAGTFVDTQYF
TRBV9	NA	TRBJ1-5	TRBD1	15	TGTGCCAGCAGCGTAGGGACAGGGGGATGGCAGCCCCAGCATTTT	CASSVGTGGWQPQHF
TRBV11-3	NA	TRBJ2-1	TRBD2	19	TGTGCCAGCAGCTTAGATCCTCGGAAAGCGGGGGGTTCCTACCATGAGCAGTTCTTC	CASSLDPRKAGGSYHEQFF
TRBV7-9	NA	TRBJ1-6	NA	18	TGTGCCAGCAGCTTAGAATTGGTTAGGGGCAGGGGTTATTCACCCCTCCACTTT	CASSLELVRGRGYSPLHF
TRBV29-1	NA	TRBJ2-7	NA	12	TGCAGCGTTCGGCAGGGACTCTACGAGCAGTACTTC	CSVRQGLYEQYF
TRBV6-1	NA	TRBJ1-5	NA	16	TGTGCCAGCAGTGGACATTTACAGGGTTTGAATCAGCCCCAGCATTTT	CASSGHLQGLNQPQHF
TRBV7-3	few	TRBJ1-6	NA	13	TGTGCCAGCAGTGGGCACGCTAATTCACCCCTCCACTTT	CASSGHANSPLHF
TRBV5-1	NA	TRBJ1-2	NA	16	TGCGCCAGCAGCTTGGATCAGGGCGGGGGGCTTTATGGCTACACCTTC	CASSLDQGGGLYGYTF
TRBV2	NA	TRBJ2-2	TRBD2	14	TGTGCCAGCATAGGGACTAGAGTTAACGGGGAGCTGTTTTTT	CASIGTRVNGELFF
TRBV27	NA	TRBJ2-1	TRBD1	15	TGTGCCAGCAGTCTTGGACAGGTTCCCTACAATGAGCAGTTCTTC	CASSLGQVPYNEQFF
TRBV27	NA	TRBJ2-3	NA	12	TGTGCCACCGCGGGACGGGGGGATACGCAGTATTTT	CATAGRGDTQYF
TRBV4-2	NA	TRBJ1-1	NA	16	TGTGCCAGCAGCGCCCATCTACAGGGCGTCAGCACTGAAGCTTTCTTT	CASSAHLQGVSTEAFF
TRBV12-3/TRBV12-4	NA	TRBJ2-5	NA	13	TGTGCCAGCAGTTTACATCCCCAAGAGACCCAGTACTTC	CASSLHPQETQYF
TRBV5-5	NA	TRBJ1-1	NA	14	TGTGCCAGCAGCTTGGTGGGGGCCCGAGTTGAAGCTTTCTTT	CASSLVGARVEAFF
TRBV6-5	few	TRBJ2-6	NA	15	TGTGCCAGCAGGTTAGGGAGCTCTGGGGCCAACGTCCTGACTTTC	CASRLGSSGANVLTF
TRBV3-1/TRBV3-2	NA	TRBJ1-2	NA	12	TGTGCCAGCAGTCCGGCGGGGTATGGCTACACCTTC	CASSPAGYGYTF
TRBV27	NA	TRBJ2-1	TRBD2	15	TGTGCCACTACGGAAACACTAGCGGGAGGGAATGAGCAGTTCTTC	CATTETLAGGNEQFF
TRBV28	NA	TRBJ1-1	NA	13	TGTGCCAGCAGTTCCGGCAGGTACACTGAAGCTTTCTTT	CASSSGRYTEAFF
TRBV12-5	NA	TRBJ1-1	NA	14	TGTGCGTCTACTCAAGGGGGATATAACACTGAAGCTTTCTTT	CASTQGGYNTEAFF
TRBV2	NA	TRBJ1-6	NA	14	TGTGCCAGCATGTTGACGGAGGGTAATTCACCCCTCCACTTT	CASMLTEGNSPLHF
TRBV30	NA	TRBJ2-6	NA	14	TGTGCCTGGAGCGCAGGGTCTGGGGCCAACGTCCTGACTTTC	CAWSAGSGANVLTF
TRBV28	NA	TRBJ1-5	TRBD1	16	TGTGCCAGCAGTGCAAGACAGGGGGACCTCAATCAGCCCCAGCATTTT	CASSARQGDLNQPQHF
TRBV7-9	once	TRBJ1-2	TRBD1	17	TGTGCCAGCAGCTTAGCGGGACAGGGGCCTGGAGGAGATGGCTACACCTTC	CASSLAGQGPGGDGYTF
TRBV4-1	NA	TRBJ2-1	TRBD1	13	TGCGCCAGCAGCAACAGGGGGCTTAATGAGCAGTTCTTC	CASSNRGLNEQFF
TRBV2	NA	TRBJ2-5	NA	11	TGTGCCAGCAGGAAGGAGGAGACCCAGTACTTC	CASRKEETQYF
TRBV5-4	NA	TRBJ2-3	TRBD2	15	TGTGCCAGCAACCACTGGGGGGGACCGGCAGATACGCAGTATTTT	CASNHWGGPADTQYF
TRBV19	few	TRBJ1-2	NA	15	TGTGCCAGTAGTATTGGCGGGGTTCAGGGCTATGGCTACACCTTC	CASSIGGVQGYGYTF
TRBV13	NA	TRBJ1-2	TRBD1	14	TGTGCCAGCAGCATACAGGGGGCAGTCAGTGGCTACACCTTC	CASSIQGAVSGYTF
TRBV2	once	TRBJ2-7	NA	14	TGTGCCAGCAGGGAGCAGGGAAGCTCCTACGAGCAGTACTTC	CASREQGSSYEQYF